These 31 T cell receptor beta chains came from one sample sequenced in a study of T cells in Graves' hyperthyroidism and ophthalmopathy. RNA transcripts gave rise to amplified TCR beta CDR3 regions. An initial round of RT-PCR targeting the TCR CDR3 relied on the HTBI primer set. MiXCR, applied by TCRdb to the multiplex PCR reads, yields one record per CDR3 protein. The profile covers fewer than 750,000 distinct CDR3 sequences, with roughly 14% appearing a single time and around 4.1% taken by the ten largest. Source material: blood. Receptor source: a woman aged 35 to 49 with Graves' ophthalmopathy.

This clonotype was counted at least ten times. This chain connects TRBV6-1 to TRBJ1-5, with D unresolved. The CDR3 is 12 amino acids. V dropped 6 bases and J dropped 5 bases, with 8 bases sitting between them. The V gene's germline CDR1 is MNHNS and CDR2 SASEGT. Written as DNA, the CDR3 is TGTGCCAGCAGCCGAAAGGATCAGCCCCAGCATTTT. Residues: CASSRKDQPQHF.

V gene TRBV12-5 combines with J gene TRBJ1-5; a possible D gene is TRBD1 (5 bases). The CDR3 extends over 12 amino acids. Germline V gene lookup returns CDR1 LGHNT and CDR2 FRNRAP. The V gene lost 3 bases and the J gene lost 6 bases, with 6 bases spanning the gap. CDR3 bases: TGTGCTAGTGGTTTCGACAGTCAGCCCCAGCATTTT. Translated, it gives CASGFDSQPQHF. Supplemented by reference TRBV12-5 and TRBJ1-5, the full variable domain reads DARVTQTPRHKVTEMGQEVTMRCQPILGHNTVFWYRQTMMQGLELLAYFRNRAPLDDSGMPKDRFSAEMPDATLATLKIQPSEPRDSAVYFCASGFDSQPQHFGDGTRLSIL.

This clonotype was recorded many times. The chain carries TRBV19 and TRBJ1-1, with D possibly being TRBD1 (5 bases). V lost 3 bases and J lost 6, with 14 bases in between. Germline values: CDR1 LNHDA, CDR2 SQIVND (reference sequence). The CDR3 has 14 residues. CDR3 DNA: TGTGCCAGTAGTATCGCACGGGGGTCGCCTGAAGCTTTCTTT. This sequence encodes CASSIARGSPEAFF.

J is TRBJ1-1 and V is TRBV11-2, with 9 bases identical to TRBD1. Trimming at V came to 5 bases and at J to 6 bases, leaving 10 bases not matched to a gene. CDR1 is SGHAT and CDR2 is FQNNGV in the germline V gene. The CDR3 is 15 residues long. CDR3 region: CASSHTGTGFAEAFF. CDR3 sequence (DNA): TGTGCCAGCAGCCATACCGGGACAGGGTTTGCTGAAGCTTTCTTT.

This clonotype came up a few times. For the CDR3, the DNA is TGTGCCGGAATCCCCTCGATAGGTGGGACCGGGGAGCTGTTTTTT. This sequence encodes CAGIPSIGGTGELFF. The chain employs TRBV7-2 and TRBJ2-2; D unresolved. CDR1 SGHTA and CDR2 FQGNSA come from the germline V gene. Between the trimmed V and J ends, which lost 11 bases and 5 bases, there was a span of 21 bases. The CDR3 is 15 amino acids.

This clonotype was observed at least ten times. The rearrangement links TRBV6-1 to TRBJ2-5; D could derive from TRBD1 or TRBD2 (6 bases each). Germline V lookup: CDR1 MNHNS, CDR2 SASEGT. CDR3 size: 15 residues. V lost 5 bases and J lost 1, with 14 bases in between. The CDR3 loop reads CASSKVEGGQETQYF. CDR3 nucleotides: TGTGCCAGCAGTAAGGTAGAGGGGGGCCAAGAGACCCAGTACTTC.

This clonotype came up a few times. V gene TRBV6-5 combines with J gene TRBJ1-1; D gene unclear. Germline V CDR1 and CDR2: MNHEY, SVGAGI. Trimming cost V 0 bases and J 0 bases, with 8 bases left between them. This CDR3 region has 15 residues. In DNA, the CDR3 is TGTGCCAGCAGTTACTCGAAAGGGCTGAACACTGAAGCTTTCTTT. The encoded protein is CASSYSKGLNTEAFF.

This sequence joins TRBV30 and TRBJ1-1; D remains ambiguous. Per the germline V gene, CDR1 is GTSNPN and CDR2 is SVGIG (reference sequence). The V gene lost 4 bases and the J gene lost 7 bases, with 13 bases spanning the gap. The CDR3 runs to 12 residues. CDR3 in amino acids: CAWNRRPNEAFF. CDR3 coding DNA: TGTGCCTGGAATAGACGGCCAAATGAAGCTTTCTTT.

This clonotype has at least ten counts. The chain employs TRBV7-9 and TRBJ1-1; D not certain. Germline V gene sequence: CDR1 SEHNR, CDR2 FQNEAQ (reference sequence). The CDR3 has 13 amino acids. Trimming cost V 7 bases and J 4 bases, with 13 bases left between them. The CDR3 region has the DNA TGTGCCAGCATTACGGTTGTAGGCACTGAAGCTTTCTTT. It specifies CASITVVGTEAFF.

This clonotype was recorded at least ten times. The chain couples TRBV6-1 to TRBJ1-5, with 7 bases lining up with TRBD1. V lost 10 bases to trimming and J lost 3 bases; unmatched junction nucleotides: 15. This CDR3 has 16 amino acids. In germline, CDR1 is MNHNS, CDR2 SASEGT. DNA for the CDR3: TGTGCCACCAAGGGGGCAGTGAAAAGAGTCAATCAGCCCCAGCATTTT. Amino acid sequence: CATKGAVKRVNQPQHF.

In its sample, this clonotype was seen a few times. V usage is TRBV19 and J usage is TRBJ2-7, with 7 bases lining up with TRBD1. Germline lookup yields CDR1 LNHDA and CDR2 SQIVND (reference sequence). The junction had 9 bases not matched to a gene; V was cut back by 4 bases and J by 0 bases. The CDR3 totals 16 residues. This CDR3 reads CASSRASGTASYEQYF. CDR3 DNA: TGTGCCAGTAGTAGAGCCTCCGGGACAGCCTCCTACGAGCAGTACTTC.

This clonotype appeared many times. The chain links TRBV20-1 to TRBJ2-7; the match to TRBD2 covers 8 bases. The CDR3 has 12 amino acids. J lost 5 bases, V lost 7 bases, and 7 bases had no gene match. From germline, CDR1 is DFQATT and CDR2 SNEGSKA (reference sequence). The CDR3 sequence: CSVRTSKDEQYF. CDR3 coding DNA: TGCAGTGTCAGGACTAGCAAGGACGAGCAGTACTTC.

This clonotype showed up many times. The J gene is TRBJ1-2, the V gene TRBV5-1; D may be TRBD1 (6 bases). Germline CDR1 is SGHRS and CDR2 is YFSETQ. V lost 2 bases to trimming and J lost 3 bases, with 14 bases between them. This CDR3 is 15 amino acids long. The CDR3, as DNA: TGCGCCAGCAGCTTTATACAGGGAGCTCACTATGGCTACACCTTC. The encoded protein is CASSFIQGAHYGYTF.

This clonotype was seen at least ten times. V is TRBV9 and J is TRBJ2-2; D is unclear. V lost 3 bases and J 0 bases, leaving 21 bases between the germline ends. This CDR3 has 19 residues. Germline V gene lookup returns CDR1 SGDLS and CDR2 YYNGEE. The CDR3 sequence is CASSAILGAASSNTGELFF. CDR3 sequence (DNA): TGTGCCAGCAGCGCAATCCTTGGTGCAGCGAGTTCGAACACCGGGGAGCTGTTTTTT.

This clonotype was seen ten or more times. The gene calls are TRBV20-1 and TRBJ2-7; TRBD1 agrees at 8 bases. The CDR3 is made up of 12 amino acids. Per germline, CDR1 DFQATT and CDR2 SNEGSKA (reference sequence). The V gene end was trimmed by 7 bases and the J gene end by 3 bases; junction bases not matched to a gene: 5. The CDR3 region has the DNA TGCAGTGTCACGACAGGGGTCTACGAGCAGTACTTC. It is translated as CSVTTGVYEQYF.

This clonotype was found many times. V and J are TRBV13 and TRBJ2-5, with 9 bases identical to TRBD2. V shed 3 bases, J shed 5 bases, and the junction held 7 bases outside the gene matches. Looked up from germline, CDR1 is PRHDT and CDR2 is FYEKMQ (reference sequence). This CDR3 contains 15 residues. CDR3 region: CASSFSGRRRETQYF. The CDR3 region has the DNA TGTGCCAGCAGCTTTAGCGGGAGACGGAGGGAGACCCAGTACTTC. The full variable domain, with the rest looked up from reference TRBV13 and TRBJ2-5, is AAGVIQSPRHLIKEKRETATLKCYPIPRHDTVYWYQQGPGQDPQFLISFYEKMQSDKGSIPDRFSAQQFSDYHSELNMSSLELGDSALYFCASSFSGRRRETQYFGPGTRLLVL.

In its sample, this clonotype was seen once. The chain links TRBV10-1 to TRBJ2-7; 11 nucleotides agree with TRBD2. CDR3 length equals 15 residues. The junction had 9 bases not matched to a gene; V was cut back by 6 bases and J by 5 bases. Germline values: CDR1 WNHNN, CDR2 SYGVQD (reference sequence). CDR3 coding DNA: TGCGCCAGCAGAGGGATAGCGGGAGGGCCCGACGAGCAGTACTTC. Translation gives CASRGIAGGPDEQYF.

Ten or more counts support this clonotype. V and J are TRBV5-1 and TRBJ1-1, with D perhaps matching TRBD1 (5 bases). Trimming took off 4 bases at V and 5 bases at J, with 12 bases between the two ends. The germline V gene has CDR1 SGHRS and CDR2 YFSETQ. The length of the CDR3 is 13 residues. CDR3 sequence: CASSPDGGTEAFF. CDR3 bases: TGCGCCAGCAGCCCGGATGGGGGGACTGAAGCTTTCTTT. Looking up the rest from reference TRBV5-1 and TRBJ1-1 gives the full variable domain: KAGVTQTPRYLIKTRGQQVTLSCSPISGHRSVSWYQQTPGQGLQFLFEYFSETQRNKGNFPGRFSGRQFSNSRSEMNVSTLELGDSALYLCASSPDGGTEAFFGQGTRLTVV.

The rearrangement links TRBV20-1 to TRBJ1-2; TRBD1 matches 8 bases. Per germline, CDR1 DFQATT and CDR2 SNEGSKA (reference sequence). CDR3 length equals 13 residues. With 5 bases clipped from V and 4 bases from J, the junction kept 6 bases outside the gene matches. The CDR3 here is CSASSGGGYGYTF. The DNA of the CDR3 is TGCAGTGCTTCCTCAGGGGGCGGCTATGGCTACACCTTC.

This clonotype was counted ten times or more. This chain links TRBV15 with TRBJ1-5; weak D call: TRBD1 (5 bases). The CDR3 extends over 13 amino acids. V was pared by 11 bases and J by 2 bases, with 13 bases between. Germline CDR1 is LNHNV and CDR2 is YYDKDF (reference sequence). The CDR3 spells CASWGGGNQPQHF. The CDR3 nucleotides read TGTGCCTCCTGGGGGGGTGGCAATCAGCCCCAGCATTTT.

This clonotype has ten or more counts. This chain's CDR3 is CSVVLGKETQYF. CDR3 nucleotide sequence: TGCAGCGTTGTTCTGGGAAAAGAGACCCAGTACTTC. The rearrangement uses TRBV29-1 and TRBJ2-5; D is uncertain. The length of the CDR3 is 12 residues. V lost 4 bases and J 3 bases, leaving 9 bases between the germline ends. Germline V CDR1 and CDR2: SQVTM, ANQGSEA.

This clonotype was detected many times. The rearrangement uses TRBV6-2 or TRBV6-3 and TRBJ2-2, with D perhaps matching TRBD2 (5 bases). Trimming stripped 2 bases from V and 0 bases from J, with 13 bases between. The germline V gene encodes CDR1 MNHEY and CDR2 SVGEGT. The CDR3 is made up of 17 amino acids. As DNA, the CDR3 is TGTGCCAGCAGTTACCCACCTGAGGGCACGAACACCGGGGAGCTGTTTTTT. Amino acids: CASSYPPEGTNTGELFF.

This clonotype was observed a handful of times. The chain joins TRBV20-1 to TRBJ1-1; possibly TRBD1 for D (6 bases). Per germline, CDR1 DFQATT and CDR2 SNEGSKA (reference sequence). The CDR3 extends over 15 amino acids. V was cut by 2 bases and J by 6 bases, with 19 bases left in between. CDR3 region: CSARTPGQNPAEAFF. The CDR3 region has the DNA TGCAGTGCTAGAACCCCCGGACAGAACCCGGCTGAAGCTTTCTTT.

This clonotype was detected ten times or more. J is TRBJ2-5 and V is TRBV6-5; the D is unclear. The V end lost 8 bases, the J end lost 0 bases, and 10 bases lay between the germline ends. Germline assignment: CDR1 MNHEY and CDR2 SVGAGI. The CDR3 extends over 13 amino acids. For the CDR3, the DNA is TGTGCCAGCGCAAGGCTGTACCAAGAGACCCAGTACTTC. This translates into CASARLYQETQYF.

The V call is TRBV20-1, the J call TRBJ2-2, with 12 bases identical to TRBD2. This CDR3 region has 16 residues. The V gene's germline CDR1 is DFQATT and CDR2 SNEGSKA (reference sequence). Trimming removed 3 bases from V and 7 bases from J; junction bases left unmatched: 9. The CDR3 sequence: CSARDRLAGAGGELFF. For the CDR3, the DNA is TGCAGTGCTAGGGATCGACTAGCGGGAGCCGGCGGGGAGCTGTTTTTT.

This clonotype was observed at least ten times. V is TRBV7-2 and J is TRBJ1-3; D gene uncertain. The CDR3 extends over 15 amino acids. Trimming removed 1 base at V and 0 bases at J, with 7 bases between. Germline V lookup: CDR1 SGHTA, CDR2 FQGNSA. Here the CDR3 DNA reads TGTGCCAGCAGCTTAGTCAGCGCCTCTGGAAACACCATATATTTT. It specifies CASSLVSASGNTIYF.

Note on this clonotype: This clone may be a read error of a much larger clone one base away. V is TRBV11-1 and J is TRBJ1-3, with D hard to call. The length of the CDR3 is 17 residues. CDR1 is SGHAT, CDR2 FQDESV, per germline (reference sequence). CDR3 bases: TGTGCCAGCACCTTAAGAGGGCAGGACCACTCTGGAAACACCATATATTTT. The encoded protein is CASTLRGQDHSGNTIYF.

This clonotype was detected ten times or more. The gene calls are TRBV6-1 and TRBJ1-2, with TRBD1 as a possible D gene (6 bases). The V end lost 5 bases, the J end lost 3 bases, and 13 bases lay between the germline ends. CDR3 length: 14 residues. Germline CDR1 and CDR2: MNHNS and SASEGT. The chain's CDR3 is CASSLRGAYYGYTF. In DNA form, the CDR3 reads TGTGCCAGCAGTCTGAGGGGGGCATACTATGGCTACACCTTC.

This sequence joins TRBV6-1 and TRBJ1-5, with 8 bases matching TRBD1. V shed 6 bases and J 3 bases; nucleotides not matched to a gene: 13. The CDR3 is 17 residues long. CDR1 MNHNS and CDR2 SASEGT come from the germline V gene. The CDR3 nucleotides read TGTGCCAGCAGCCCTCGTCAAAAGACAGGGGACAATCAGCCCCAGCATTTT. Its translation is CASSPRQKTGDNQPQHF.

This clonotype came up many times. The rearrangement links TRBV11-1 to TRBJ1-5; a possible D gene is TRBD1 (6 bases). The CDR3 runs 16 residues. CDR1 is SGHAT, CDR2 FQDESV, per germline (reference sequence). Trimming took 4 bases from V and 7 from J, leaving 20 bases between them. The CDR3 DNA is TGTGCCAGCAGCTCAGGGAACTCAGGGGAAAGGCAGCCCCAGCATTTT. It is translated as CASSSGNSGERQPQHF.

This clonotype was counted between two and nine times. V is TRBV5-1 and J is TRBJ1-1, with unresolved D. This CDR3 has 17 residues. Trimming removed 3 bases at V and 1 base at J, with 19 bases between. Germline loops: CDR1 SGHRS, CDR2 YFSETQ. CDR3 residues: CASSSGVGYAKNTEAFF. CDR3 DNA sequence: TGCGCCAGCAGCTCTGGGGTGGGTTATGCCAAGAACACTGAAGCTTTCTTT.